One and the same sample provided the 2 T cell receptor beta chains below, sequenced in a study of blood T cell repertoires in COVID-19. The data were produced by immunoSEQ multiplex PCR, yet TCRdb's version contains in-frame clones alone and is incomplete. The table records more than 110,000 clones, 88% of them present only once. The sample taken for sequencing was peripheral blood. The receptors here all came from a man aged 50 to 60 with active or convalescent COVID-19.

This chain uses TRBV5-1 with TRBJ2-1; unclear D gene. CDR1 SGHRS and CDR2 YFSETQ come from the germline V gene. V was cut by 6 bases and J by 0 bases, with 10 bases left in between. CDR3 length: 14 amino acids. DNA for the CDR3: TGCGCCAGCACCCTTCGCGACTCCTACAATGAGCAGTTCTTC. It translates to CASTLRDSYNEQFF.

The chain has TRBV28 and TRBJ2-2; the match to TRBD2 covers 14 bases. The trim removed 7 bases at V and 3 bases at J, leaving 7 bases unmatched. The CDR3 is made up of 17 amino acids. The germline V gene encodes CDR1 MDHEN and CDR2 SYDVKM. The CDR3 region is CASIRTSGRTYTGELFF. CDR3 nucleotides: TGTGCCAGCATTAGGACTAGCGGGAGGACTTACACCGGGGAGCTGTTTTTT.